These 8 T cell receptor beta chains share one sample of origin, sequenced in a study of blood T cell repertoires in COVID-19. Here immunoSEQ multiplex PCR was the method, and the copy in TCRdb shows in-frame clones only, minus some. The sample includes just over 60,000 clones, under 80% of them seen just once. Sequencing used peripheral blood. The receptors were gathered from a man in his 60s with acute or convalescent COVID-19.

The CDR3 DNA reads as TGTGCCAGCAGCTTGGCTGGACAGGGGGCGGGAAATGAGCAGTTCTTC. Translating it yields CASSLAGQGAGNEQFF. The rearrangement joins TRBV11-3 to TRBJ2-1; 11 bases are a match to TRBD1. Germline loops: CDR1 SGHNT, CDR2 YENEEA. Germline trimming cut 3 bases from V and 7 bases from J; bases unmatched to any gene: 8. There are 16 residues in the CDR3.

This clone was counted between two and nine times. The chain recombines TRBV4-1 with TRBJ1-5, with 8 nucleotides matching TRBD1. This CDR3 spans 16 amino acids. Germline V lookup: CDR1 MGHRA, CDR2 YSYEKL. The ends lost 3 bases at V and 4 bases at J; junction bases unmatched: 8. The CDR3 is CASSQTDRGFNQPQHF. In DNA form, the CDR3 reads TGCGCCAGCAGCCAGACCGACAGGGGTTTTAATCAGCCCCAGCATTTT.

The chain joins TRBV10-3 to TRBJ2-1; tentatively, D is TRBD1 (6 bases). The CDR3 has 14 residues. V shed 5 bases and J shed 4 bases, with 12 bases lying between them. The germline V gene encodes CDR1 ENHRY and CDR2 SYGVKD. The CDR3 DNA is TGTGCCATCAGTAGGGGGTCCGTATACAATGAGCAGTTCTTC. Its translation: CAISRGSVYNEQFF.

The V call is TRBV4-1, the J call TRBJ2-7; TRBD2 might be the D (5 bases). The CDR3 consists of 17 residues. The germline V gene has CDR1 MGHRA and CDR2 YSYEKL. The V gene lost 1 base and the J gene lost 1 base, with 17 bases spanning the gap. CDR3 DNA sequence: TGCGCCAGCAGCCAAGGGCGGGCAGCTCGGAATTCCTACGAGCAGTACTTC. Translation: CASSQGRAARNSYEQYF.

The V call is TRBV11-2, the J call TRBJ1-5; D is ambiguous. V was shortened by 4 bases and J by 4 bases, with 8 bases between the two germline ends. CDR1 SGHAT and CDR2 FQNNGV come from the germline V gene. The CDR3 contains 13 residues. The CDR3 loop reads CASSWSPNQPQHF. The DNA of the CDR3 is TGTGCCAGCAGCTGGAGTCCTAATCAGCCCCAGCATTTT.

J is TRBJ2-2 and V is TRBV19, with 8 nucleotides matching TRBD1. This CDR3 contains 17 residues. With V trimmed by 3 bases and J by 6 bases, 12 bases remained unmatched. Germline assignment: CDR1 LNHDA and CDR2 SQIVND (reference sequence). This CDR3 is CASSIFGRQGLAGELFF. The CDR3, as DNA: TGTGCCAGTAGTATCTTTGGACGACAGGGGCTCGCCGGGGAGCTGTTTTTT.

This chain links TRBV19 with TRBJ1-2; D gene ambiguous. V was clipped by 2 bases and J by 2 bases, with 6 bases between them. Germline loops: CDR1 LNHDA, CDR2 SQIVND (reference sequence). The CDR3 runs to 13 residues. DNA for the CDR3: TGTGCCAGTAGTATAACGGGGAACTATGGCTACACCTTC. This gives the protein CASSITGNYGYTF.

This sequence joins TRBV19 and TRBJ1-5; 7 bases are shared with TRBD1. The V gene's germline CDR1 is LNHDA and CDR2 SQIVND (reference sequence). J gave up 2 bases and V 7 bases, and 11 bases lay outside the gene matches. This CDR3 spans 16 amino acids. The CDR3 DNA follows: TGTGCCAGTAAGCCCGACAGGGCGGACGGCAATCAGCCCCAGCATTTT. Translation gives CASKPDRADGNQPQHF.